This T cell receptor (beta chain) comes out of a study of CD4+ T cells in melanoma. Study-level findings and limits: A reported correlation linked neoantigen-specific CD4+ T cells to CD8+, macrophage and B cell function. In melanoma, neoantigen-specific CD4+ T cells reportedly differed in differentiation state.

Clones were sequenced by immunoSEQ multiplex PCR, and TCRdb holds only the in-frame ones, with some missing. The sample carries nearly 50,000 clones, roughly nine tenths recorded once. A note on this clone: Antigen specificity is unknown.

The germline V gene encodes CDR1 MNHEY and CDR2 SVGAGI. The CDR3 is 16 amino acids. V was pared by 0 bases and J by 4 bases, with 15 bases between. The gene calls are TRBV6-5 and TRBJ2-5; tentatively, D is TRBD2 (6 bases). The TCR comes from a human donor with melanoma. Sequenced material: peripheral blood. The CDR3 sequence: CASSYSPGVWGETQYF. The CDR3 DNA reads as TGTGCCAGCAGTTACTCTCCGGGGGTGTGGGGAGAGACCCAGTACTTC.